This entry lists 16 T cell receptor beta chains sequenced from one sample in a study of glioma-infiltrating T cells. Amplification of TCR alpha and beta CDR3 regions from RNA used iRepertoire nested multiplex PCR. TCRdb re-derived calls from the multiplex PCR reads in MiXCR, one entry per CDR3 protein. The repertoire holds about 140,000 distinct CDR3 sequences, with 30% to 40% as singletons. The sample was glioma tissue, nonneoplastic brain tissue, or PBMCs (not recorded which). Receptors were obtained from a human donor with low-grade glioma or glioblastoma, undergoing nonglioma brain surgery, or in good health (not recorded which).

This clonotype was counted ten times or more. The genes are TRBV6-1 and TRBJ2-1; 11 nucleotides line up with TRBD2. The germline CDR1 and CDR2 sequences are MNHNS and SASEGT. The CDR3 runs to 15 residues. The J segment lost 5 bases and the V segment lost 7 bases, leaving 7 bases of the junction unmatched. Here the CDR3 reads CASNTGTSGNNEQFF. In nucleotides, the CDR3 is TGTGCCAGCAATACTGGGACTAGCGGCAACAATGAGCAGTTCTTC.

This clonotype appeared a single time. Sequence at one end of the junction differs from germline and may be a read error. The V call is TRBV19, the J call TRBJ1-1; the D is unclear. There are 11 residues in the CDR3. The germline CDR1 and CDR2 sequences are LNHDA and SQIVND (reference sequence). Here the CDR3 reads CDSRRDTEAFF. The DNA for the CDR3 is TGTGACAGTAGGCGGGACACTGAAGCTTTCTTT.

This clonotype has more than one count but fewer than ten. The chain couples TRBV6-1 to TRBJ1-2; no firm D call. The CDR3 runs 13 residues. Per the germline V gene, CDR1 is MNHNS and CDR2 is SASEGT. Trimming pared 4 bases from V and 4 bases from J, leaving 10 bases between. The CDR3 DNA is TGTGCCAGCAGTGGCTTCGACATCTATGGCTACACCTTC. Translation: CASSGFDIYGYTF.

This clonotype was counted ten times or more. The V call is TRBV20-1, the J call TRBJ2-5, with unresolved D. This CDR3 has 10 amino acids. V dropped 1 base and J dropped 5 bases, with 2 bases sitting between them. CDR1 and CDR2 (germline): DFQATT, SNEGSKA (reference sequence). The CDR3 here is CSARVETQYF. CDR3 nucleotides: TGCAGTGCTAGAGTCGAGACCCAGTACTTC.

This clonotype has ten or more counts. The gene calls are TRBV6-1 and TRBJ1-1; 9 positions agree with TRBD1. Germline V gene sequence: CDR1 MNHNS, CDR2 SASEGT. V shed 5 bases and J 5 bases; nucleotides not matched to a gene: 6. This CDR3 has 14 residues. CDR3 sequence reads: CASSSTGGYTEAFF. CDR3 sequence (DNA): TGTGCCAGCAGTTCTACAGGGGGCTATACTGAAGCTTTCTTT.

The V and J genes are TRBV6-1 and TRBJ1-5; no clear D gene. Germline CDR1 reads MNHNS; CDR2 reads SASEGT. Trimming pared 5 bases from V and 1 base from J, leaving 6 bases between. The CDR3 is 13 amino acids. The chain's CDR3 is CASSFRSNQPQHF. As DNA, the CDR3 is TGTGCCAGCAGTTTTCGCAGCAATCAGCCCCAGCATTTT.

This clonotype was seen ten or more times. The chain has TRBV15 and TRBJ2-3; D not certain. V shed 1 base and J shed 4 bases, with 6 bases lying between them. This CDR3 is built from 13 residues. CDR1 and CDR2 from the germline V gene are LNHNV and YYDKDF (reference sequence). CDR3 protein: CATSRGGSDTQYF. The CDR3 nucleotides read TGTGCCACCAGCAGAGGAGGATCAGATACGCAGTATTTT.

The CDR3 nucleotides are TGCAGTGCTAGTCGGCAGTGGAGCATCGGGGTCACAGATACGCAGTATTTT. This gives the protein CSASRQWSIGVTDTQYF. J is TRBJ2-3 and V is TRBV20-1, with D possibly matching TRBD2 (5 bases). This CDR3 contains 17 residues. The germline CDR1 and CDR2 sequences are DFQATT and SNEGSKA (reference sequence). Trimming cost V 3 bases and J 2 bases, with 21 bases left between them.

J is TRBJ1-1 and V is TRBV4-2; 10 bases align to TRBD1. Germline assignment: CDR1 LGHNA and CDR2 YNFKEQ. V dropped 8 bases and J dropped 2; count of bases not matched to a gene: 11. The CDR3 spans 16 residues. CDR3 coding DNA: TGTGCCAGCTCCTGGACAGGGGGGGACCTTAACACTGAAGCTTTCTTT. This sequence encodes CASSWTGGDLNTEAFF.

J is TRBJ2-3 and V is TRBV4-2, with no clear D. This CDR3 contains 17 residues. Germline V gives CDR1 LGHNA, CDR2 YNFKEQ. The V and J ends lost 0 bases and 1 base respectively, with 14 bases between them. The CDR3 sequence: CASSQDYLQRGTDTQYF. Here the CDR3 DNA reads TGTGCCAGCAGCCAAGACTATCTGCAGAGAGGCACAGATACGCAGTATTTT.

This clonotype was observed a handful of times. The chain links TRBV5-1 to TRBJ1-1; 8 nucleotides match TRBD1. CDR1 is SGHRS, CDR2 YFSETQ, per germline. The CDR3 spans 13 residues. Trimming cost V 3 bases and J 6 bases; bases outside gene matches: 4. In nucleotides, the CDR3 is TGCGCCAGCAGCTGGACAGGGCGGCCTGAAGCTTTCTTT. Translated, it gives CASSWTGRPEAFF.

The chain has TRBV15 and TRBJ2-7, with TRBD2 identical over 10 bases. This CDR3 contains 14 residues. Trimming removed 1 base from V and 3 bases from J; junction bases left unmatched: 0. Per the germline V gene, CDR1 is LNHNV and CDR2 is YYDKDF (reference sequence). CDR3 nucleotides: TGTGCCACCAGCAGAGTAGCGGGAGGCTACGAGCAGTACTTC. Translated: CATSRVAGGYEQYF.

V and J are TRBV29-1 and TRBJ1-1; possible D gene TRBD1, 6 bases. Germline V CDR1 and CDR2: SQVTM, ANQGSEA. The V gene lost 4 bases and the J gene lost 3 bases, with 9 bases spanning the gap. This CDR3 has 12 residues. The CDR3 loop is CSVAGQHTEAFF. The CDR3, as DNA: TGCAGCGTTGCAGGACAGCACACTGAAGCTTTCTTT.

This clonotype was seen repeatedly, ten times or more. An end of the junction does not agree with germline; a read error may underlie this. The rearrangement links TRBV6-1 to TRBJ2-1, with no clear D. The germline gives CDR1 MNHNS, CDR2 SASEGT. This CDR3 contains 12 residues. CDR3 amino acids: CASREAYNEQFF. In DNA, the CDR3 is TGTGCCAGCAGGGAAGCCTACAATGAGCAGTTCTTC.

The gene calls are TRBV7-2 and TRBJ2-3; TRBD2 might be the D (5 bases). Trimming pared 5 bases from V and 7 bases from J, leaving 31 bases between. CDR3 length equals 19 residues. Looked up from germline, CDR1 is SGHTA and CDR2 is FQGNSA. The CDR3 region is CASSTELAGPKSVGNTQYF. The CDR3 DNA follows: TGTGCCAGCAGCACCGAGCTAGCTGGGCCGAAATCGGTCGGAAATACGCAGTATTTT.

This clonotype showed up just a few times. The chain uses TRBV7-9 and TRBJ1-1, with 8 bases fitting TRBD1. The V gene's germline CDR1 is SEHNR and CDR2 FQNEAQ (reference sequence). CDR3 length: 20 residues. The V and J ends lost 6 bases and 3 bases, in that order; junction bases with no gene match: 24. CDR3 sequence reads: CASSPRGPGGNFPWDTEAFF. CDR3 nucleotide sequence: TGTGCCAGCAGTCCAAGGGGGCCAGGGGGCAATTTCCCATGGGACACTGAAGCTTTCTTT.